This T cell receptor beta chain was captured by sequencing in a study of preoperative IRX-2 immunotherapy in early breast cancer (dated by TCRdb to the late 2010s). The treatment or condition tag for this specimen amounts to: preoperative locoregional IRX-2 cytokine immunotherapy. The samples were obtained from a phase Ib study in which preoperative, locoregional IRX-2 cytokine immunotherapy intended to prime immune responses was tested. Donors were patients with early-stage breast cancer who received IRX-2 before surgery. A distance of 19 bases separates the germline ends of V and J, which lose 2 bases and 2 bases respectively. The CDR3, cysteine through phenylalanine, is 18 amino acids long. Only CDR3 DNA remains: 54 bases, in frame from the first base. According to the germline V gene, CDR1 reads KGHSH and CDR2 reads LQKENI. The library came from the immunoSEQ multiplex PCR assay. TCRdb re-hosts the immuneACCESS table, in-frame sequences only. Its copies lack some clones; in the studies checked, an unresolved V gene accounts for under half of them, and the cause for the rest is not known. This sample gives tens of thousands of clones in total; roughly 77% of them show up just once. Jointly, the top ten make up roughly 1.3% of the sample.

In this sample, this clone turned up a few times. Its antigen is still unknown. There are no base qualities to consult, and no much larger clone falls within one base. This chain is built from TRBV18 and TRBJ1-3; the D gene assignment is ambiguous. The sequence came from a human donor with breast cancer. Sequencing was performed on lymph node tissue, taken after IRX-2 immunotherapy. The CDR3 region reads CASSPYGAGSLAGNTIYF. The base sequence is TGTGCCAGCTCACCATATGGCGCCGGTTCGTTGGCTGGAAACACCATATATTTT. The entire variable domain, with the stretches around the CDR3 drawn from the reference TRBV18 and TRBJ1-3 proteins, is NAGVMQNPRHLVRRRGQEARLRCSPMKGHSHVYWYRQLPEEGLKFMVYLQKENIIDESGMPKERFSAEFPKEGPSILRIQQVVRGDSAAYFCASSPYGAGSLAGNTIYFGEGSWLTVV.